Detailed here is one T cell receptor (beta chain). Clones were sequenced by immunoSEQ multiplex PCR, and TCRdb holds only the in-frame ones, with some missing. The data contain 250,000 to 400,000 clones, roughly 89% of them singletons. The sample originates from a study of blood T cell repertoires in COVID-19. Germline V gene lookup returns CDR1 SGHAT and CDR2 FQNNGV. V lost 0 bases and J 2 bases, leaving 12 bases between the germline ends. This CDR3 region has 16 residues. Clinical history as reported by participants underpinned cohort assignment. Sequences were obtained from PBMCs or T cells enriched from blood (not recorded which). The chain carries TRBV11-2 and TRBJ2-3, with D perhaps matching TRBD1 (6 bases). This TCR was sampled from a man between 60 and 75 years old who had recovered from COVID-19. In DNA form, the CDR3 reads TGTGCCAGCAGCTTAGATGCAGGGGCCCCCACAGATACGCAGTATTTT. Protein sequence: CASSLDAGAPTDTQYF.